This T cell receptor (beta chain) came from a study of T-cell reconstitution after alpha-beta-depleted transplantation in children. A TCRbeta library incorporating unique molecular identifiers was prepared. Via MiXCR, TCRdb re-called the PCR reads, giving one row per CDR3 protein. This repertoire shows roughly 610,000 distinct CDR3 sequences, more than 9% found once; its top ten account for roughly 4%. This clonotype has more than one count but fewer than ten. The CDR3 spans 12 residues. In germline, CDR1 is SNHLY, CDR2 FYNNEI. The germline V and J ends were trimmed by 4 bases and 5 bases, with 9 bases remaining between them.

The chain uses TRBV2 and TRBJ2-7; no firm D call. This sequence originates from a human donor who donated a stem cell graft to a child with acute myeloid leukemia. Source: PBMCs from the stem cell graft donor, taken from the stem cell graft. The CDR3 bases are TGTGCCAGCAGTGGGTTAACGGACGAGCAGTACTTC. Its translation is CASSGLTDEQYF.